Shown below are 14 T cell receptor beta chains from a single sample sequenced in a study of T-cell memory formation after mild COVID-19. One entry per CDR3 protein results from TCRdb running MiXCR on the 5' RACE reads. The data show approximately 240,000 distinct CDR3 sequences, roughly 17% seen once. Sequenced input: PBMCs or a T cell subset sorted from them (not recorded which). The receptors come from a man aged 18 to 29 who had mild COVID-19 (a few samples of this study predate the infection). Cell type and time point are not known.

This clonotype appeared a few times. The V and J genes are TRBV7-2 and TRBJ2-1; TRBD2 matches at 14 bases. This CDR3 has 15 residues. Germline CDR1 and CDR2: SGHTA and FQGNSA. Trimming took 4 bases from V and 10 from J; bases not matched to a gene: 6. The CDR3 here is CASSSAGLAGVEQFF. Here the CDR3 DNA reads TGTGCCAGCAGCTCAGCGGGACTAGCGGGGGTCGAGCAGTTCTTC.

This clonotype was picked up a small number of times. The chain recombines TRBV7-3 with TRBJ2-3; 7 bases agree with TRBD2. Germline assignment: CDR1 SGHTA and CDR2 FQGTGA. Unmatched junction bases numbered 3, after V lost 4 bases and J lost 2 bases. The CDR3 totals 14 residues. The CDR3 here is CASSWGGITDTQYF. DNA of the CDR3: TGTGCCAGCAGCTGGGGGGGGATCACAGATACGCAGTATTTT. The full variable domain, its missing parts supplied by reference TRBV7-3 and TRBJ2-3, is GAGVSQTPSNKVTEKGKYVELRCDPISGHTALYWYRQSLGQGPEFLIYFQGTGAADDSGLPNDRFFAVRPEGSVSTLKIQRTERGDSAVYLCASSWGGITDTQYFGPGTRLTVL.

This chain connects TRBV7-8 to TRBJ2-2; TRBD2 aligns across 13 bases. CDR3 length: 17 amino acids. CDR1 and CDR2 from the germline V gene are SGHVS and FQNEAQ. V dropped 2 bases and J dropped 5; count of bases not matched to a gene: 5. This CDR3 is CASSLRTSGGGTGELFF. Written as DNA, the CDR3 is TGTGCCAGCAGCTTAAGGACTAGCGGGGGAGGTACCGGGGAGCTGTTTTTT.

V usage is TRBV27 and J usage is TRBJ2-5; TRBD2 is a possible D gene (5 bases). From germline, CDR1 is MNHEY and CDR2 SMNVEV (reference sequence). With 4 bases removed from V and 7 bases from J, the gap between germline ends came to 13 bases. The CDR3 spans 13 residues. Here the CDR3 DNA reads TGTGCCAGCAGTTCATCGGGAATCGGGACCCAGTACTTC. Translating gives CASSSSGIGTQYF.

This clonotype was seen many times. The chain carries TRBV7-2 and TRBJ1-2; TRBD1 might be the D (5 bases). There are 14 residues in the CDR3. Germline V gene lookup returns CDR1 SGHTA and CDR2 FQGNSA. V lost 1 base to trimming and J lost 3 bases, with 9 bases between them. CDR3 region: CASSLVGGDYGYTF. DNA for the CDR3: TGTGCCAGCAGCTTAGTCGGGGGAGACTATGGCTACACCTTC.

In this sample, this clonotype turned up many times. This sequence joins TRBV12-3 or TRBV12-4 and TRBJ1-5; 7 bases align to TRBD1. V was clipped by 6 bases and J by 7 bases; unmatched bases: 6. The CDR3 contains 13 residues. CDR3 nucleotides: TGTGCCAGCAGCCCAACAGGGGACCAGCCCCAGCATTTT. Amino acid sequence: CASSPTGDQPQHF.

This clonotype was seen more than once but under ten times. V and J are TRBV10-3 and TRBJ1-1; a possible D gene is TRBD1 (5 bases). Trimming took 6 bases from V and 4 from J, leaving 15 bases between them. This CDR3 contains 14 residues. Germline V gene data show CDR1 as ENHRY and CDR2 as SYGVKD. CDR3 DNA: TGTGCCATCAGCCAGGGCGTTCTGAGCACTGAAGCTTTCTTT. Its protein product is CAISQGVLSTEAFF.

This clonotype was observed a handful of times. This chain uses TRBV7-2 with TRBJ2-1; no clear D gene. V was pared by 2 bases and J by 8 bases, with 10 bases between. In germline, CDR1 is SGHTA, CDR2 FQGNSA. The CDR3 is 13 residues long. This chain's CDR3 is CASSLSLRDEQFF. As DNA, the CDR3 is TGTGCCAGCAGCTTAAGCCTCCGGGATGAGCAGTTCTTC.

This clonotype was detected only a few times. The CDR3 region is CSASLGVTNYGYTF. In nucleotides, the CDR3 is TGCAGTGCTAGTCTGGGGGTAACTAACTATGGCTACACCTTC. The chain is built from TRBV20-1 and TRBJ1-2; TRBD1 might be the D (5 bases). This CDR3 is 14 amino acids long. Trimming cost V 3 bases and J 0 bases, with 11 bases left between them. The germline V gene encodes CDR1 DFQATT and CDR2 SNEGSKA (reference sequence).

This clonotype was seen repeatedly, ten times or more. This sequence joins TRBV7-2 and TRBJ2-5; possible D gene TRBD1, 5 bases. V lost 0 bases, J lost 0 bases, and 11 bases lay in between. This CDR3 is built from 16 residues. Germline V gives CDR1 SGHTA, CDR2 FQGNSA. CDR3 loop: CASSLAKGLDQETQYF. The CDR3, as DNA: TGTGCCAGCAGCTTAGCGAAGGGGCTGGACCAAGAGACCCAGTACTTC. The variable domain in full, completed from reference TRBV7-2 and TRBJ2-5, reads GAGVSQSPSNKVTEKGKDVELRCDPISGHTALYWYRQSLGQGLEFLIYFQGNSAPDKSGLPSDRFSAERTGGSVSTLTIQRTQQEDSAVYLCASSLAKGLDQETQYFGPGTRLLVL.

The table lists this clonotype with a few counts. V and J are TRBV7-9 and TRBJ1-2; D perhaps matches TRBD1 (5 bases). The CDR3 totals 13 residues. Looked up from germline, CDR1 is SEHNR and CDR2 is FQNEAQ (reference sequence). Trimming pared 1 base from V and 5 bases from J, leaving 8 bases between. CDR3 sequence reads: CASSLDKGYGYTF. Written as DNA, the CDR3 is TGTGCCAGCAGCTTAGATAAGGGGTATGGCTACACCTTC.

This chain joins TRBV6-1 and TRBJ2-7; no reliable D call. CDR1 is MNHNS and CDR2 is SASEGT in the germline V gene. The V and J ends lost 5 bases and 0 bases respectively, with 20 bases between them. CDR3 length: 17 amino acids. This chain's CDR3 is CASSYRLVGFSSYEQYF. The CDR3 DNA is TGTGCCAGCAGTTATCGTCTCGTGGGATTCAGCTCCTACGAGCAGTACTTC.

In its sample, this clonotype was seen a few times. The V call is TRBV6-5, the J call TRBJ1-1; D gene unclear. The CDR3 consists of 13 residues. V lost 2 bases, J lost 8 bases, and 12 bases lay in between. CDR1 is MNHEY and CDR2 is SVGAGI in the germline V gene. CDR3: CASSYPAGAEAFF. CDR3 coding DNA: TGTGCCAGCAGTTACCCGGCCGGAGCAGAAGCTTTCTTT.

The rearrangement joins TRBV6-6 to TRBJ1-5; 7 positions match TRBD1. CDR3 size: 17 residues. J was trimmed by 1 base and V by 5 bases; bases with no gene match: 11. CDR1 is MNHNY and CDR2 is SVGAGI in the germline V gene (reference sequence). The CDR3 DNA is TGTGCCAGCAGTCGCAACCCCCAGGGGGAAAGCAATCAGCCCCAGCATTTT. Its translation: CASSRNPQGESNQPQHF.